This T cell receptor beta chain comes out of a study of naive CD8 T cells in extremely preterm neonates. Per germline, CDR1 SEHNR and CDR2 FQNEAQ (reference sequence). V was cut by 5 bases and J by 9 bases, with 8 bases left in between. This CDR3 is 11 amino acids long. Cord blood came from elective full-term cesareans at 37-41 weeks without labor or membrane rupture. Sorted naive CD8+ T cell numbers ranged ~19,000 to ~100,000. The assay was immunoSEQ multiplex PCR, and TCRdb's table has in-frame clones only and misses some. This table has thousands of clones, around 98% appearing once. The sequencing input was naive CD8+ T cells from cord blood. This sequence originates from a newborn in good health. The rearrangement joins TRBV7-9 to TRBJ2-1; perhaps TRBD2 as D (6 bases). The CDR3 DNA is TGTGCCAGCAGCCCCGGGAGTGAGCAGTTCTTC. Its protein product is CASSPGSEQFF.